Here is one T cell receptor (beta chain) with its context. This clone was recorded only once. The specificity of this receptor is unknown. It has no much larger one-base neighbor in the sample; base qualities were not kept. The sample is drawn from a study of control samples from healthy donors and cancer patients (TCRdb year 2020). Library preparation employed the immunoSEQ multiplex PCR assay. Here the immuneACCESS table is served through TCRdb, limited to in-frame sequences with V and J called. Missing clones are a known gap in these copies; in checked studies unresolved V genes cover under half, and the rest lacks a known reason. The sample contains some 150,000 clones, approximately 93% of them found a single time. Around 6.1% of the sample comes from the top ten. Taken from the germline V gene, the CDR1 and CDR2 loops are LGHNA and YSLEER. Trimming costs V 5 bases and J 8 bases, and their ends lie 12 bases apart. The CDR3, from cysteine to phenylalanine, totals 12 residues. The retained sequence is limited to the CDR3, 36 bases, with the frame set at the first base.

The sequence links TRBV4-3 to TRBJ1-2; no D gene call is confident. This receptor was identified in a man in his forties in good health. The sample consisted of blood. The DNA sequence is as follows: TGCGCCAGCAGCTCTCGGGTGGGAGGCTACACCTTC. Translation gives CASSSRVGGYTF.